This entry is about one TCR beta chain. This entry belongs to a study of shared clonotypes between healthy human individuals. Study as a whole: Each donor contributed plates that comprised three CD4 naive, three CD4 memory, two CD8 naive and one CD8 memory.

Germline loops: CDR1 SNHLY, CDR2 FYNNEI. The V end lost 7 bases, the J end lost 5 bases, and 0 bases lay between the germline ends. This CDR3 has 8 residues. Using immunoSEQ multiplex PCR, the repertoire was profiled, and TCRdb retains in-frame clones only, with some absent. This repertoire shows some 2.1 million clones, 95% found once; its top ten account for 0.1% to 0.15%. The V gene is TRBV2, the J gene TRBJ2-7; D remains unclear. Sequencing was carried out using naive CD4+ T cells sorted from blood. The subset denotes: CD45RA+ positively selected. This TCR was recovered from a man aged 18 to 29 in good health. CDR3: CASNEQYF. The CDR3 bases are TGTGCCAGCAACGAGCAGTACTTC.